Following are 15 T cell receptor beta chains from one sample sequenced in a study of control samples from healthy donors and cancer patients. Assay: immunoSEQ multiplex PCR; the TCRdb copy retains only in-frame clones and omits some. The data contain about 120,000 clones, around 87% of them singletons. Material for sequencing was blood. These receptors originate from a man under 40 in good health.

This clone was detected once. V is TRBV14 and J is TRBJ2-7; D is uncertain. V was shortened by 4 bases and J by 2 bases, with 9 bases between the two germline ends. The germline V gene has CDR1 SGHDN and CDR2 FVKESK. This CDR3 contains 13 residues. The CDR3 spells CASSPGPTYEQYF. The CDR3 region has the DNA TGTGCCAGCAGCCCTGGACCCACCTACGAGCAGTACTTC.

The rearrangement joins TRBV5-1 to TRBJ1-1; D not resolved. There are 13 residues in the CDR3. The germline CDR1 and CDR2 sequences are SGHRS and YFSETQ. V lost 1 base and J 6 bases, leaving 10 bases between the germline ends. The CDR3 protein is CASSLSGEAEAFF. The CDR3 region has the DNA TGCGCCAGCAGCTTGTCCGGGGAGGCTGAAGCTTTCTTT.

V usage is TRBV5-4 and J usage is TRBJ2-1; the D gene is possibly TRBD2 (6 bases). This CDR3 has 13 residues. Germline CDR1 reads SGHNT; CDR2 reads YYREEE (reference sequence). The germline V and J ends were trimmed by 2 bases and 7 bases, with 10 bases remaining between them. This CDR3 is CASSLGGENEQFF. In nucleotides, the CDR3 is TGTGCCAGCAGCTTAGGAGGGGAAAATGAGCAGTTCTTC.

The J gene is TRBJ2-1, the V gene TRBV5-6; D uncertain. CDR3 size: 13 residues. With 0 bases removed from V and 4 bases from J, the gap between germline ends came to 5 bases. Looked up from germline, CDR1 is SGHDT and CDR2 is YYEEEE. This chain's CDR3 is CASSLGSYNEQFF. The CDR3 nucleotides read TGTGCCAGCAGCTTGGGGAGTTACAATGAGCAGTTCTTC.

The J gene is TRBJ2-5, the V gene TRBV5-1; TRBD2 matches at 9 bases. Germline V gives CDR1 SGHRS, CDR2 YFSETQ. This CDR3 spans 18 amino acids. V trimming: 7 bases; J trimming: 1 base; junction bases outside the gene matches: 17. The CDR3 protein is CASRPRLAGSAFQETQYF. The CDR3 nucleotides are TGCGCCAGCCGGCCGAGGCTAGCGGGGTCAGCTTTCCAAGAGACCCAGTACTTC.

The rearrangement joins TRBV19 to TRBJ1-5, with a tentative D call TRBD1 (6 bases). From germline, CDR1 is LNHDA and CDR2 SQIVND (reference sequence). V gave up 3 bases and J gave up 4 bases, with 19 bases separating them. This CDR3 is built from 17 residues. Here the CDR3 reads CASSMRQTGTRNQPQHF. DNA of the CDR3: TGTGCCAGTAGTATGCGCCAGACAGGAACCAGGAATCAGCCCCAGCATTTT.

The chain links TRBV7-2 to TRBJ1-2; possible D gene TRBD1, 6 bases. The CDR3 contains 12 residues. The ends were cut back, 5 bases at V and 3 bases at J, with 7 bases in the middle. CDR1 and CDR2 (germline): SGHTA, FQGNSA. The DNA of the CDR3 is TGTGCCAGCAGCCGGACAGACTATGGCTACACCTTC. Its protein product is CASSRTDYGYTF.

This CDR3 is CASSLLSDTEAFF. DNA of the CDR3: TGCGCCAGCAGCTTGCTCAGCGACACTGAAGCTTTCTTT. The chain uses TRBV5-1 and TRBJ1-1; D remains unclear. V lost 1 base to trimming and J lost 3 bases, with 7 bases between them. The length of the CDR3 is 13 residues. The germline gives CDR1 SGHRS, CDR2 YFSETQ.

This chain links TRBV11-3 with TRBJ1-1, with D hard to call. This CDR3 is built from 15 residues. CDR1 is SGHNT, CDR2 YENEEA, per germline. Trimming took off 0 bases at V and 3 bases at J, with 11 bases between the two ends. The CDR3 coding sequence is TGTGCCAGCAGCTTAGATCCGAGTCTCCACACTGAAGCTTTCTTT. Translated: CASSLDPSLHTEAFF.

V and J are TRBV2 and TRBJ2-5; 11 bases line up with TRBD2. The CDR3 contains 17 residues. Germline CDR1 is SNHLY and CDR2 is FYNNEI. V lost 5 bases to trimming and J lost 2 bases; unmatched junction nucleotides: 10. The CDR3 sequence is CASSKGTTSGVQETQYF. DNA of the CDR3: TGTGCCAGCAGTAAAGGGACGACTAGCGGGGTTCAAGAGACCCAGTACTTC.

The genes are TRBV27 and TRBJ1-1; maybe TRBD1 (5 bases). Looked up from germline, CDR1 is MNHEY and CDR2 is SMNVEV (reference sequence). The CDR3 length is 15 residues. V lost 4 bases and J lost 2, with 14 bases in between. The chain's CDR3 is CASSSKPGANTEAFF. The CDR3 region has the DNA TGTGCCAGCAGTTCCAAGCCCGGGGCCAACACTGAAGCTTTCTTT.

The chain is built from TRBV6-1 and TRBJ2-7; 13 bases are a match to TRBD2. The CDR3 is made up of 17 amino acids. Per germline, CDR1 MNHNS and CDR2 SASEGT. V dropped 0 bases and J dropped 3; count of bases not matched to a gene: 5. CDR3 in DNA: TGTGCCAGCAGTGAAGCGCTTCGGACTAGCGGGGGCTACGAGCAGTACGTC. This sequence encodes CASSEALRTSGGYEQYV.

Regarding this clone: This sequence may be a read error, since a much larger clone differs from it by one base. The V and J genes are TRBV7-2 and TRBJ2-1, with D possibly TRBD1 on 6 matching bases. Germline loops: CDR1 SGHTA, CDR2 FQGNSA. The CDR3 length is 13 residues. Trimming removed 5 bases from V and 4 bases from J, with 9 bases in between. In DNA, the CDR3 is TGTGCCAGCAGCCACGACAGGTACAATGAGCAGTTCTTC. The encoded protein is CASSHDRYNEQFF.

This chain joins TRBV30 and TRBJ1-2; D gene unclear. CDR1 and CDR2 from the germline V gene are GTSNPN and SVGIG (reference sequence). This CDR3 region has 12 residues. Deletions cut 4 bases from V and 2 bases from J, with 8 bases between. CDR3 nucleotides: TGTGCCTGGACCTTGGGAAACTATGGCTACACCTTC. It yields the protein CAWTLGNYGYTF.

The count of this clone is one. The rearrangement uses TRBV10-3 and TRBJ2-2; 8 bases agree with TRBD2. This CDR3 has 16 residues. Trimming at V came to 2 bases and at J to 7 bases, leaving 9 bases not matched to a gene. CDR1 and CDR2 (germline): ENHRY, SYGVKD. The CDR3 nucleotides read TGTGCCATCAGTGAGAATCCCGGACTAGCCGGCGGGGAGCTGTTTTTT. This encodes CAISENPGLAGGELFF.